The clone carrying this T cell receptor beta chain is a singleton in its sample. Its antigen is unknown. This CDR3 is 14 amino acids long. The V gene's germline CDR1 is SGDLS and CDR2 YYNGEE. Between the trimmed V and J ends, which lost 4 bases and 4 bases, there was a span of 15 bases. These data belong to a study of immune evolution from preneoplasia to lung adenocarcinoma. Findings of the study overall: T cell clonality was higher in KRAS-mutant than EGFR-mutant or wild-type nodules. Top clone share appeared to fall from AAH through AIS, MIA, adenocarcinoma.

Sequencing used immunoSEQ multiplex PCR; TCRdb keeps in-frame clones, though not all of them. The data show 4,900 or so clones, roughly four fifths seen once. This chain joins TRBV9 and TRBJ2-7, with no clear D. The source material was FFPE minimally invasive lung adenocarcinoma tissue. This TCR was sampled from a person aged 60 to 85 with lung adenocarcinoma. CDR3 in DNA: TGTGCCAGCAGCCCTTCCCCGCGGATATACGAGCAGTACTTC. This encodes CASSPSPRIYEQYF.